What follows are 14 T cell receptor beta chains derived from one specimen sequenced in a study of shared T cell receptors in the human thymus. Sequencing used immunoSEQ multiplex PCR; TCRdb keeps in-frame clones, though not all of them. The table has just under 550,000 clones, around 78% seen once. Separately, the same data were catalogued under a study of human thymus T cells.

The sample consisted of thymocytes. The receptor set was obtained from a boy younger than two with a congenital heart defect.

V gene TRBV9 combines with J gene TRBJ2-7; D might be TRBD1 (6 bases). Trimming took off 4 bases at V and 5 bases at J, with 19 bases between the two ends. CDR3 length: 15 amino acids. Germline V lookup: CDR1 SGDLS, CDR2 YYNGEE. CDR3 DNA: TGTGCCAGCAGCCCCAACAGGGCGGTGGGGGACGAGCAGTACTTC. Translating it yields CASSPNRAVGDEQYF.

V and J are TRBV28 and TRBJ2-7, with 7 bases matching TRBD1. V lost 5 bases to trimming and J lost 0 bases; unmatched junction nucleotides: 7. There are 15 residues in the CDR3. CDR1 MDHEN and CDR2 SYDVKM come from the germline V gene. DNA of the CDR3: TGTGCCAGCAGTCACAGGGGCCAAAGCTCCTACGAGCAGTACTTC. Its protein is CASSHRGQSSYEQYF.

The rearrangement links TRBV2 to TRBJ1-3, with 9 bases identical to TRBD1. This CDR3 region has 17 residues. V lost 5 bases and J lost 4; bases outside the gene matches: 12. Germline CDR1 reads SNHLY; CDR2 reads FYNNEI. The CDR3 DNA reads TGTGCCAGCAGTCCCGCCCAACACAGGGGGCAAGGAAACACCATATATTTT. This gives the protein CASSPAQHRGQGNTIYF.

This sequence joins TRBV27 and TRBJ2-7; perhaps TRBD2 as D (6 bases). Germline V CDR1 and CDR2: MNHEY, SMNVEV (reference sequence). The CDR3 consists of 14 residues. The V end lost 2 bases, the J end lost 6 bases, and 14 bases lay between the germline ends. CDR3 nucleotides: TGTGCCAGCAGTTTAGGACTACCGAGCCCCGAGCAGTACTTC. This codes for CASSLGLPSPEQYF.

The chain couples TRBV27 to TRBJ2-7, with a tentative D call TRBD1 (5 bases). Germline CDR1 and CDR2: MNHEY and SMNVEV (reference sequence). The CDR3 is made up of 14 amino acids. V was pared by 2 bases and J by 0 bases, with 8 bases between. This CDR3 is CASSLDSFSYEQYF. DNA for the CDR3: TGTGCCAGCAGTTTAGACAGCTTCTCCTACGAGCAGTACTTC.

The chain carries TRBV27 and TRBJ1-2, with TRBD1 matching over 7 bases. The V gene's germline CDR1 is MNHEY and CDR2 SMNVEV (reference sequence). J lost 2 bases, V lost 10 bases, and 13 bases had no gene match. This CDR3 contains 15 residues. The CDR3 loop is CATAIRPGQNYGYTF. The DNA of the CDR3 is TGTGCCACCGCGATAAGGCCGGGACAGAACTATGGCTACACCTTC.

The V call is TRBV5-1, the J call TRBJ1-4, with a weak D call TRBD1 (6 bases). The CDR3 runs 16 residues. V was cut by 4 bases and J by 7 bases, with 20 bases left in between. CDR1 and CDR2 (germline): SGHRS, YFSETQ. Here the CDR3 reads CASSPGGAGEIEKLFF. In DNA form, the CDR3 reads TGCGCCAGCAGCCCTGGGGGGGCTGGGGAGATTGAAAAACTGTTTTTT.

This clone came up a few times. The chain uses TRBV27 and TRBJ2-1; 10 nucleotides align to TRBD2. The CDR3 is 14 residues long. Germline CDR1 reads MNHEY; CDR2 reads SMNVEV (reference sequence). V trimming: 9 bases; J trimming: 10 bases; junction bases outside the gene matches: 12. The CDR3 reads CASGTSVDQEEQFF. CDR3 nucleotide sequence: TGTGCCAGTGGGACTAGCGTGGATCAGGAGGAGCAGTTCTTC.

The chain uses TRBV4-3 and TRBJ1-1; D perhaps matches TRBD1 (5 bases). Germline V gene sequence: CDR1 LGHNA, CDR2 YSLEER. V was shortened by 0 bases and J by 5 bases, with 16 bases between the two germline ends. The CDR3 has 16 amino acids. The CDR3 DNA sequence: TGCGCCAGCAGCCAAGATTTCCCCGGGGGAGAGACTGAAGCTTTCTTT. It specifies CASSQDFPGGETEAFF.

The chain recombines TRBV5-4 with TRBJ2-5; 16 bases line up with TRBD2. This CDR3 region has 18 residues. CDR1 and CDR2 from the germline V gene are SGHNT and YYREEE (reference sequence). Losses at the gene ends were 3 bases for V and 5 bases for J; bases not matched to a gene: 10. The CDR3 sequence: CASSCTGTSGRAWETQYF. Written as DNA, the CDR3 is TGTGCCAGCAGCTGCACCGGGACTAGCGGGAGGGCTTGGGAGACCCAGTACTTC. The full variable domain, in which reference TRBV5-4 and TRBJ2-5 provide the parts outside the CDR3, is ETGVTQSPTHLIKTRGQQVTLRCSSQSGHNTVSWYQQALGQGPQFIFQYYREEENGRGNFPPRFSGLQFPNYSSELNVNALELDDSALYLCASSCTGTSGRAWETQYFGPGTRLLVL.

The rearrangement links TRBV10-3 to TRBJ1-2, with 7 nucleotides matching TRBD1. This CDR3 has 14 amino acids. Looked up from germline, CDR1 is ENHRY and CDR2 is SYGVKD. Unmatched junction bases numbered 8, after V lost 3 bases and J lost 7 bases. The CDR3 nucleotides are TGTGCCATCAGTGACACAGGGGTTTATGGTGGCTACACCTTC. Protein product: CAISDTGVYGGYTF.

The chain couples TRBV6-5 to TRBJ1-4; weak D call: TRBD1 (6 bases). V gave up 0 bases and J gave up 8 bases, with 13 bases separating them. Germline values: CDR1 MNHEY, CDR2 SVGAGI. The CDR3 spans 15 residues. CDR3 region: CASSYSQQGGEKLFF. The CDR3 nucleotides are TGTGCCAGCAGTTACTCCCAACAGGGAGGGGAAAAACTGTTTTTT.

The genes are TRBV27 and TRBJ1-1; the D gene is possibly TRBD1 (5 bases). The CDR3 runs to 13 residues. Trimming removed 7 bases at V and 1 base at J, with 10 bases between. Germline lookup yields CDR1 MNHEY and CDR2 SMNVEV (reference sequence). The CDR3 here is CASTGHPNTEAFF. CDR3 bases: TGTGCCAGCACCGGACACCCGAACACTGAAGCTTTCTTT.

This rearrangement joins TRBV4-3 to TRBJ2-7; 10 nucleotides align to TRBD2. The trim removed 3 bases at V and 2 bases at J, leaving 7 bases unmatched. Germline V gene lookup returns CDR1 LGHNA and CDR2 YSLEER. The CDR3 loop spans 16 amino acids. DNA of the CDR3: TGCGCCAGCAGCCAGTGGCTAGCGGGAGCTCCCTACGAGCAGTACTTC. Protein product: CASSQWLAGAPYEQYF.